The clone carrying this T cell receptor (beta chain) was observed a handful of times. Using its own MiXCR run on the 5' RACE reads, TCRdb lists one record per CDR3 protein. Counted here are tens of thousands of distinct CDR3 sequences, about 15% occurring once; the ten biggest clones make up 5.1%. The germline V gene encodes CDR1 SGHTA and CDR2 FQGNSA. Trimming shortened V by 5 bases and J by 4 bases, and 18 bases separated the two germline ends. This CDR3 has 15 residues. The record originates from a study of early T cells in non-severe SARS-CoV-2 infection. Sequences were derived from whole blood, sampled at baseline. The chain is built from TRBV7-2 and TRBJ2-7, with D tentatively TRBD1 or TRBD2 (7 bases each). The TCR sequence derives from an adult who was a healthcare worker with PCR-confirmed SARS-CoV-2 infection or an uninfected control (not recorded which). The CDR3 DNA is TGTGCCAGCAGCGCTGCAGGGGGGGTTTTGTACGAGCAGTACTTC. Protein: CASSAAGGVLYEQYF. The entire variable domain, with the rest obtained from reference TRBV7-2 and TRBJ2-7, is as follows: GAGVSQSPSNKVTEKGKDVELRCDPISGHTALYWYRQSLGQGLEFLIYFQGNSAPDKSGLPSDRFSAERTGGSVSTLTIQRTQQEDSAVYLCASSAAGGVLYEQYFGPGTRLTVT.